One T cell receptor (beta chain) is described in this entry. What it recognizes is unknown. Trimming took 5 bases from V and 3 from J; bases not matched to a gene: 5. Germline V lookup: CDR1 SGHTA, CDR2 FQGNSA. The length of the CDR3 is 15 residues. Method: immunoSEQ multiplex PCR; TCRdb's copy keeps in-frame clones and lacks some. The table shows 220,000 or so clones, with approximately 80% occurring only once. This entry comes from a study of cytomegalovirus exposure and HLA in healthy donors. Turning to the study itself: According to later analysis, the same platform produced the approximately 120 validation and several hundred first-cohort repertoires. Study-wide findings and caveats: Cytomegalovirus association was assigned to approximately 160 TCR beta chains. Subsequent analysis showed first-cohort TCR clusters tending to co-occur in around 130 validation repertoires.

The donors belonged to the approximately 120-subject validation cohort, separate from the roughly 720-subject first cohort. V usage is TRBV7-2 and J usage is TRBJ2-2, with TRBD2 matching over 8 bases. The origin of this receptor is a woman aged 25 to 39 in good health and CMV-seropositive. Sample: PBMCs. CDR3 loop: CASSLSGIDTGELFF. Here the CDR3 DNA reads TGTGCCAGCAGCCTTAGCGGGATCGACACCGGGGAGCTGTTTTTT. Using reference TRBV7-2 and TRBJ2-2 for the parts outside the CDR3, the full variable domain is GAGVSQSPSNKVTEKGKDVELRCDPISGHTALYWYRQSLGQGLEFLIYFQGNSAPDKSGLPSDRFSAERTGGSVSTLTIQRTQQEDSAVYLCASSLSGIDTGELFFGEGSRLTVL.